The rows below give T cell receptor beta chains drawn from one sample of a study of blood T cell repertoires in COVID-19. Method: immunoSEQ multiplex PCR; TCRdb's copy keeps in-frame clones and lacks some. Among 150,000 to 200,000 clones, roughly 85% were seen once, and the ten largest hold over 2.5%. Sample: peripheral blood. Receptors originate from a man between 60 and 70 years old with acute or convalescent COVID-19. The CDR3 runs from the conserved cysteine through the conserved F or W. Fields, in order: CDR3 DNA, CDR3 protein, D gene, V gene, J gene, clone size. D genes are given only for firm matches. The size field is filled for only some rows; it gives once, few, many or a size class.

CDR3nt: TGTGCCAGCAGCTTAAAGACAGTTCAGCCCCAGCATTTT
CDR3aa: CASSLKTVQPQHF
d_gene: .
v_gene: TRBV7-2
j_gene: TRBJ1-5
abundance: .

CDR3nt: TGTGCCAGCAGCCTCGGGACAGAAGAACCCCTCCACTTT
CDR3aa: CASSLGTEEPLHF
d_gene: TRBD1
v_gene: TRBV5-5
j_gene: TRBJ1-6
abundance: .

CDR3nt: TGTGCCAGCACTGACTTCGGGACACAGCAGTACTTC
CDR3aa: CASTDFGTQQYF
d_gene: .
v_gene: TRBV28
j_gene: TRBJ2-7
abundance: .

CDR3nt: TGTGCCAGCAGTTACCACAGTACGAACACTGAAGCTTTCTTT
CDR3aa: CASSYHSTNTEAFF
d_gene: .
v_gene: TRBV6-2/TRBV6-3
j_gene: TRBJ1-1
abundance: .

CDR3nt: TGTGCCAGCAGTTTAATCGGCGGGGGTCACAATGAGCAGTTCTTC
CDR3aa: CASSLIGGGHNEQFF
d_gene: TRBD2
v_gene: TRBV28
j_gene: TRBJ2-1
abundance: .

CDR3nt: TGTGCCACCACCGGGACTAGCGCAATGAATGAGCAGTTCTTC
CDR3aa: CATTGTSAMNEQFF
d_gene: TRBD2
v_gene: TRBV6-6
j_gene: TRBJ2-1
abundance: few

CDR3nt: TGTGCCAGCAAGCGGGAGGGGCCCGCAGATACGCAGTATTTT
CDR3aa: CASKREGPADTQYF
d_gene: TRBD2
v_gene: TRBV13
j_gene: TRBJ2-3
abundance: once

CDR3nt: TGTGCCAGCTCAGCTTTAGGACAGCCGAACACTGAAGCTTTCTTT
CDR3aa: CASSALGQPNTEAFF
d_gene: .
v_gene: TRBV18
j_gene: TRBJ1-1
abundance: .

CDR3nt: TGCGCCAGCAGCCAAGGGGGGCGGGCCCAAGAGACCCAGTACTTC
CDR3aa: CASSQGGRAQETQYF
d_gene: .
v_gene: TRBV4-1
j_gene: TRBJ2-5
abundance: once

CDR3nt: TGTGCCAGCACCTCCGGGACTAGCGGGATTCGGGATACGCAGTATTTT
CDR3aa: CASTSGTSGIRDTQYF
d_gene: TRBD2
v_gene: TRBV7-2
j_gene: TRBJ2-3
abundance: once

CDR3nt: TGCGCCAGCAGCAGGGACACAAACTATGGCTACACCTTC
CDR3aa: CASSRDTNYGYTF
d_gene: .
v_gene: TRBV5-1
j_gene: TRBJ1-2
abundance: .

CDR3nt: TGCGCCAGCAGCCGACCGGCACAGGGGCGGTATGCGAACACCGGGGAGCTGTTTTTT
CDR3aa: CASSRPAQGRYANTGELFF
d_gene: TRBD1
v_gene: TRBV4-1
j_gene: TRBJ2-2
abundance: .

CDR3nt: TGTGCCAGCAGTCCTACCAATCAGCCCCAGCATTTT
CDR3aa: CASSPTNQPQHF
d_gene: .
v_gene: TRBV27
j_gene: TRBJ1-5
abundance: .

CDR3nt: TGTGCCAGCAACCCCTCGGCCGGGACAGGGTGGGCCACTGAAGCTTTCTTT
CDR3aa: CASNPSAGTGWATEAFF
d_gene: TRBD1
v_gene: TRBV28
j_gene: TRBJ1-1
abundance: .

CDR3nt: TGTGCCAGCAGCTCCCGCGGCCAAGAGACCCAGTACTTC
CDR3aa: CASSSRGQETQYF
d_gene: .
v_gene: TRBV7-2
j_gene: TRBJ2-5
abundance: .

CDR3nt: TGTGCCAGCAGCGAAGACAGGGGCACCGGGGAGCTGTTTTTT
CDR3aa: CASSEDRGTGELFF
d_gene: TRBD1
v_gene: TRBV7-9
j_gene: TRBJ2-2
abundance: .

CDR3nt: TGTGCCAGCAGTGAACTCAGTATGAACACCGGGGAGCTGTTTTTT
CDR3aa: CASSELSMNTGELFF
d_gene: .
v_gene: TRBV6-1
j_gene: TRBJ2-2
abundance: .

CDR3nt: TGTGCCACACGTGCCTCCTGGAGGGAGACCCAGTACTTC
CDR3aa: CATRASWRETQYF
d_gene: .
v_gene: TRBV19
j_gene: TRBJ2-5
abundance: once

CDR3nt: TGCGCCAGCAGCTTGTTAACAGGGAACACTGAAGCTTTCTTT
CDR3aa: CASSLLTGNTEAFF
d_gene: .
v_gene: TRBV5-1
j_gene: TRBJ1-1
abundance: .

CDR3nt: TGTGCCAGCAGTCCTTGGACAGAAACTAATGAGCAGTTCTTC
CDR3aa: CASSPWTETNEQFF
d_gene: .
v_gene: TRBV27
j_gene: TRBJ2-1
abundance: .

CDR3nt: TGTGCCAGCAATAAACCGGGACACCCTTCCGAGCAGTACTTC
CDR3aa: CASNKPGHPSEQYF
d_gene: .
v_gene: TRBV28
j_gene: TRBJ2-7
abundance: .

CDR3nt: TGTGCCAGCAGCCCCGGGGGTAGCGGGGCAAATGAGCAGTTCTTC
CDR3aa: CASSPGGSGANEQFF
d_gene: TRBD2
v_gene: TRBV11-3
j_gene: TRBJ2-1
abundance: once

CDR3nt: TGTGCCAGCAGAAAACACGAGCGGGAGACCCAGTACTTC
CDR3aa: CASRKHERETQYF
d_gene: .
v_gene: TRBV27
j_gene: TRBJ2-5
abundance: .

CDR3nt: TGCGCCAGCAGCCAAGAGGTAGGCAGGGGCTACAATGAGCAGTTCTTC
CDR3aa: CASSQEVGRGYNEQFF
d_gene: .
v_gene: TRBV4-1
j_gene: TRBJ2-1
abundance: once

CDR3nt: TGTGCCAGCAGTTTATCGGGCGGGAGGGCCTACGAGCAGTACTTC
CDR3aa: CASSLSGGRAYEQYF
d_gene: TRBD2
v_gene: TRBV28
j_gene: TRBJ2-7
abundance: .

CDR3nt: TGTGCCAGCAGCCGAAAAACAGCGGGAGAAACAGATACGCAGTATTTT
CDR3aa: CASSRKTAGETDTQYF
d_gene: TRBD2
v_gene: TRBV7-6
j_gene: TRBJ2-3
abundance: .

CDR3nt: TGTGCCAGCAGCCCATTTCCGCCGTCGGGAGGGAGGGTTTCTGGAAACACCATATATTTT
CDR3aa: CASSPFPPSGGRVSGNTIYF
d_gene: .
v_gene: TRBV6-6
j_gene: TRBJ1-3
abundance: once

CDR3nt: TGTGCCAGCAGTGGGGGGGCTAGCAGCTCCTACGAGCAGTACTTC
CDR3aa: CASSGGASSSYEQYF
d_gene: .
v_gene: TRBV28
j_gene: TRBJ2-7
abundance: .

CDR3nt: TGCAGCGTTGGGGCTAGCGGTGTCCGGGATGAGCAGTTCTTC
CDR3aa: CSVGASGVRDEQFF
d_gene: TRBD2
v_gene: TRBV29-1
j_gene: TRBJ2-1
abundance: .

CDR3nt: TGTGCCAGCAGTTTCCGGACAGGGTTGGCCGGGGAGCTGTTTTTT
CDR3aa: CASSFRTGLAGELFF
d_gene: TRBD1
v_gene: TRBV28
j_gene: TRBJ2-2
abundance: .

CDR3nt: TGTGCCAGCAGCTGGGCGAGTGGCGATACGCAGTATTTT
CDR3aa: CASSWASGDTQYF
d_gene: .
v_gene: TRBV11-3
j_gene: TRBJ2-3
abundance: few

CDR3nt: TGTGCCAGCAGCCCGGACGGGGGGTATGGCTACACCTTC
CDR3aa: CASSPDGGYGYTF
d_gene: .
v_gene: TRBV7-2
j_gene: TRBJ1-2
abundance: .

CDR3nt: TGCAGCCTCAGCACCACCGGGACAGGTGAAGCTTTCTTT
CDR3aa: CSLSTTGTGEAFF
d_gene: TRBD1
v_gene: TRBV29-1
j_gene: TRBJ1-1
abundance: .

CDR3nt: TGCGCCAGCAGCCTCCGGGACACGGCTAACACTGAAGCTTTCTTT
CDR3aa: CASSLRDTANTEAFF
d_gene: .
v_gene: TRBV5-1
j_gene: TRBJ1-1
abundance: .

CDR3nt: TGTGCCAGCAGTAACGACAGACTCAATGAGCAGTTCTTC
CDR3aa: CASSNDRLNEQFF
d_gene: .
v_gene: TRBV7-3
j_gene: TRBJ2-1
abundance: once

CDR3nt: TGTGCCACTCAAGAAAGGGGGGGGAGCAATCAGCCCCAGCATTTT
CDR3aa: CATQERGGSNQPQHF
d_gene: .
v_gene: TRBV27
j_gene: TRBJ1-5
abundance: once

CDR3nt: TGTGCCAGCAGTTTCGGCAGGGGAGCCTACGAGCAGTACTTC
CDR3aa: CASSFGRGAYEQYF
d_gene: .
v_gene: TRBV28
j_gene: TRBJ2-7
abundance: .

CDR3nt: TGTGCCAGCAGCCCAAATACAGGGAGAGGAGAGACCCAGTACTTC
CDR3aa: CASSPNTGRGETQYF
d_gene: .
v_gene: TRBV28
j_gene: TRBJ2-5
abundance: .

CDR3nt: TGTGCCAGTATCGACAGAGAAGAGACCCAGTACTTC
CDR3aa: CASIDREETQYF
d_gene: .
v_gene: TRBV19
j_gene: TRBJ2-5
abundance: .

CDR3nt: TGTGCCAGCAGTAAGGGACTAGCGGTAGAGACCCAGTACTTC
CDR3aa: CASSKGLAVETQYF
d_gene: TRBD2
v_gene: TRBV6-5
j_gene: TRBJ2-5
abundance: .

CDR3nt: TGCAGCGTTAAAAAGGAGACAGGGGGCCTCGAAGCTTTCTTT
CDR3aa: CSVKKETGGLEAFF
d_gene: TRBD1
v_gene: TRBV29-1
j_gene: TRBJ1-1
abundance: .

CDR3nt: TGTGCCAGCAGTTCGGGCTATGGCTACACCTTC
CDR3aa: CASSSGYGYTF
d_gene: .
v_gene: TRBV2
j_gene: TRBJ1-2
abundance: .

CDR3nt: TGTGCCAGCAAAATCCCAGGGAACACCGGGGAGCTGTTTTTT
CDR3aa: CASKIPGNTGELFF
d_gene: .
v_gene: TRBV27
j_gene: TRBJ2-2
abundance: .

CDR3nt: TGTGCCAGCAGCATGGACAGGAACACTGAAGCTTTCTTT
CDR3aa: CASSMDRNTEAFF
d_gene: .
v_gene: TRBV7-3
j_gene: TRBJ1-1
abundance: .

CDR3nt: TGTGCCAGCAGCGATAACAAGGGACAGACGAACACCGGGGAGCTGTTTTTT
CDR3aa: CASSDNKGQTNTGELFF
d_gene: TRBD1
v_gene: TRBV3-1/TRBV3-2
j_gene: TRBJ2-2
abundance: .

CDR3nt: TGTGCCAGCAGCCGACGGACAGGGCTTATCGACACTGAAGCTTTCTTT
CDR3aa: CASSRRTGLIDTEAFF
d_gene: TRBD1
v_gene: TRBV4-2
j_gene: TRBJ1-1
abundance: .

CDR3nt: TGTGCCAGTAGCCCCTCCGGGACAGGGGCGTCCGAGCAGTACTTC
CDR3aa: CASSPSGTGASEQYF
d_gene: TRBD1
v_gene: TRBV19
j_gene: TRBJ2-7
abundance: few

CDR3nt: TGTGCTAGTGGTTTGCAGAGCGCGGGGGACAATGAGCAGTTCTTC
CDR3aa: CASGLQSAGDNEQFF
d_gene: TRBD2
v_gene: TRBV12-5
j_gene: TRBJ2-1
abundance: .

CDR3nt: TGTGCCAGCAGTCCATACCGGGACACTTATAGCAATCAGCCCCAGCATTTT
CDR3aa: CASSPYRDTYSNQPQHF
d_gene: .
v_gene: TRBV27
j_gene: TRBJ1-5
abundance: .

CDR3nt: TGTGCCAGCTCCCTGGGACAGAAGAATTCACCCCTCCACTTT
CDR3aa: CASSLGQKNSPLHF
d_gene: TRBD1
v_gene: TRBV18
j_gene: TRBJ1-6
abundance: .

CDR3nt: TGTGCCAGCAGTAGGGGGGGAAACACCATATATTTT
CDR3aa: CASSRGGNTIYF
d_gene: .
v_gene: TRBV12-3/TRBV12-4
j_gene: TRBJ1-3
abundance: .

CDR3nt: TGTGCCAGCAGTTACCCGTACAGGGGGAACAATCAGCCCCAGCATTTT
CDR3aa: CASSYPYRGNNQPQHF
d_gene: TRBD1
v_gene: TRBV6-5
j_gene: TRBJ1-5
abundance: .

CDR3nt: TGTGCCAGCAGCTTGGTTGCGGTTGAGCAGTTCTTC
CDR3aa: CASSLVAVEQFF
d_gene: .
v_gene: TRBV5-5
j_gene: TRBJ2-1
abundance: .

CDR3nt: TGTGCCAGTAGTCCGACTAGCGGGAGGAGGTCCTACGAGCAGTACTTC
CDR3aa: CASSPTSGRRSYEQYF
d_gene: TRBD2
v_gene: TRBV19
j_gene: TRBJ2-7
abundance: .